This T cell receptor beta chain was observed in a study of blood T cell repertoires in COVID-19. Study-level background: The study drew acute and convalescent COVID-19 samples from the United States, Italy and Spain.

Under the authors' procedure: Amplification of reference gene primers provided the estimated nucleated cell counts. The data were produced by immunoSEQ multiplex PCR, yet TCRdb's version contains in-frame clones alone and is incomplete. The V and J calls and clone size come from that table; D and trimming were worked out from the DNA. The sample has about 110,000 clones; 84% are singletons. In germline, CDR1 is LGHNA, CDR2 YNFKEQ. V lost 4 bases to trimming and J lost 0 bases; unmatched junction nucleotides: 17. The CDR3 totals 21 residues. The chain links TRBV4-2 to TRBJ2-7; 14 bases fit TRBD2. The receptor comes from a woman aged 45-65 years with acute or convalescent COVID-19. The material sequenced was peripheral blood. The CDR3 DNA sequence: TGTGCCAGCAGCCCCGGCTGGACTAGCGGGGGGTCGCCAGGCCCCTCCTACGAGCAGTACTTC. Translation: CASSPGWTSGGSPGPSYEQYF.